Presented here are 30 T cell receptor beta chains from one specimen sequenced in a study of cytomegalovirus exposure and HLA in healthy donors. PCR employed 60 Vbeta and 13 Jbeta primers. Method: immunoSEQ multiplex PCR; TCRdb's copy keeps in-frame clones and lacks some. The sample has 150,000 or so clones; roughly 80% are singletons. The sample comprised PBMCs. The receptors stem from a male donor in good health and CMV-seropositive.

The J gene is TRBJ1-1, the V gene TRBV30; 8 bases line up with TRBD1. With 5 bases clipped from V and 1 base from J, the junction kept 3 bases outside the gene matches. This CDR3 has 13 amino acids. Germline CDR1 GTSNPN, CDR2 SVGIG (reference sequence). The CDR3 sequence: CAWAGQGNTEAFF. The CDR3 region has the DNA TGTGCCTGGGCCGGACAGGGGAACACTGAAGCTTTCTTT.

The V gene is TRBV19, the J gene TRBJ1-3, with 10 bases aligning to TRBD1. Unmatched junction bases numbered 14, after V lost 4 bases and J lost 5 bases. The CDR3 covers 18 residues. The germline V gene encodes CDR1 LNHDA and CDR2 SQIVND (reference sequence). Here the CDR3 reads CASSKGWWDRGGRNTIYF. CDR3 sequence (DNA): TGTGCCAGTAGTAAAGGCTGGTGGGACAGGGGAGGAAGAAACACCATATATTTT.

This clone turned up a few times. The rearrangement uses TRBV7-2 and TRBJ2-7, with D possibly matching TRBD2 (6 bases). Germline lookup yields CDR1 SGHTA and CDR2 FQGNSA. The CDR3 is made up of 15 amino acids. V lost 1 base, J lost 1 base, and 11 bases lay in between. The CDR3 sequence: CASSLVSGPSYEQYF. Here the CDR3 DNA reads TGTGCCAGCAGCTTAGTCAGCGGGCCTTCCTACGAGCAGTACTTC.

On this clone itself: The junction departs from the called germline gene at one end, perhaps through a read error. Other DNA sequences from this sample encode an identical CDR3 as well. The rearrangement joins TRBV30 to TRBJ2-6; D may be TRBD2 (6 bases). The CDR3 runs to 15 residues. Germline-derived CDR1 and CDR2 are GTSNPN and SVGIG (reference sequence). The CDR3 DNA sequence: TGTGCCTGGAGCGCCGGAGGGAGTGGGGCCAACGGCCTGACTTTC. This sequence encodes CAWSAGGSGANGLTF.

The chain uses TRBV10-2 and TRBJ1-6; 10 nucleotides line up with TRBD1. V lost 8 bases, J lost 7 bases, and 5 bases stayed unmatched. Germline V gene sequence: CDR1 WSHSY, CDR2 SAAADI. The CDR3 has 14 residues. As DNA, the CDR3 is TGCGCCAGCGGAGCGGGACAGGGGAATTCACCCCTCCACTTT. Its protein is CASGAGQGNSPLHF.

This clone occurred once. The chain carries TRBV28 and TRBJ1-5; D not resolved. V was pared by 8 bases and J by 11 bases, with 13 bases between. The CDR3 consists of 11 residues. CDR1 is MDHEN, CDR2 SYDVKM, per germline. The CDR3 protein is CASQVGTAQHF. CDR3 in DNA: TGTGCCAGCCAGGTAGGAACAGCCCAGCATTTT.

Remarks on this clone: Other DNA sequences of this sample code for an identical CDR3. This sequence joins TRBV5-1 and TRBJ2-7; a weak D match, TRBD1 (6 bases). Trimming cost V 3 bases and J 2 bases, with 12 bases left between them. CDR1 is SGHRS, CDR2 YFSETQ, per germline. The CDR3 extends over 14 amino acids. The DNA of the CDR3 is TGCGCCAGCAGCTCAGGGGTTGGAACCTACGAGCAGTACTTC. Amino acid sequence: CASSSGVGTYEQYF.

This CDR3 reads CATSRLEGLAGVSYEQYF. The CDR3 nucleotides read TGTGCCACCAGCAGACTTGAGGGACTAGCGGGAGTCTCCTACGAGCAGTACTTC. This chain connects TRBV15 to TRBJ2-7, with TRBD2 matching over 14 bases. CDR3 length: 18 residues. Per germline, CDR1 LNHNV and CDR2 YYDKDF (reference sequence). The V segment lost 2 bases and the J segment 0 bases; nucleotides outside the gene matches: 6.

CDR3 region: CASSQDRRTSGPAGQYF. The CDR3, as DNA: TGCGCCAGCAGCCAAGATAGGCGCACTAGCGGGCCGGCAGGGCAGTACTTC. The rearrangement uses TRBV4-3 and TRBJ2-7, with 9 bases matching TRBD2. Germline V gene lookup returns CDR1 LGHNA and CDR2 YSLEER. This CDR3 is 17 amino acids long. After removal of 0 bases from V and 9 bases from J, the junction contained 15 bases not matched to a gene.

This rearrangement joins TRBV10-3 to TRBJ2-7, with a possible D match to TRBD1 (6 bases). Germline V gene sequence: CDR1 ENHRY, CDR2 SYGVKD. Deletions cut 7 bases from V and 2 bases from J, with 9 bases between. The CDR3 totals 12 residues. The DNA for the CDR3 is TGTGCCATCAAGGGGGATACCTACGAGCAGTACTTC. Translating gives CAIKGDTYEQYF.

The chain employs TRBV10-3 and TRBJ2-2; 9 bases agree with TRBD1. The V gene end was trimmed by 6 bases and the J gene end by 5 bases; junction bases not matched to a gene: 1. The CDR3 is 13 amino acids. Germline-derived CDR1 and CDR2 are ENHRY and SYGVKD. DNA of the CDR3: TGTGCCATCAGGGGGACAGGGACCGGGGAGCTGTTTTTT. This codes for CAIRGTGTGELFF.

This clone showed up just a few times. V is TRBV7-9 and J is TRBJ1-1, with TRBD1 as a possible D gene (5 bases). CDR1 and CDR2 from the germline V gene are SEHNR and FQNEAQ (reference sequence). Trimming left V 5 bases short and J 1 base short, with 14 bases between. This CDR3 region has 15 residues. In DNA, the CDR3 is TGTGCCAGCAGCCCTCACGGGGGGGGGAACACTGAAGCTTTCTTT. It encodes CASSPHGGGNTEAFF.

This clone appeared a single time. This chain joins TRBV7-2 and TRBJ2-1, with 12 positions matching TRBD2. V trimming: 3 bases; J trimming: 9 bases; junction bases outside the gene matches: 12. Germline V gene lookup returns CDR1 SGHTA and CDR2 FQGNSA. The CDR3 contains 17 residues. CDR3 nucleotides: TGTGCCAGCAGCTTCTCTCCTAGCGGGAGGGCCGGTGGTGAGCAGTTCTTC. Its translation is CASSFSPSGRAGGEQFF.

The chain joins TRBV14 to TRBJ1-2; D is uncertain. The CDR3 extends over 15 amino acids. Germline V gene lookup returns CDR1 SGHDN and CDR2 FVKESK. The V end was cut by 2 bases, the J end by 0 bases, with 10 bases between. The CDR3 nucleotides read TGTGCCAGCAGCCAAAACCACGGGGCTAACTATGGCTACACCTTC. It specifies CASSQNHGANYGYTF.

This clone was recorded a few times. The chain has TRBV27 and TRBJ1-2; 7 bases are shared with TRBD1. Germline trimming cut 6 bases from V and 4 bases from J; bases unmatched to any gene: 8. Looked up from germline, CDR1 is MNHEY and CDR2 is SMNVEV (reference sequence). This CDR3 has 14 residues. CDR3 sequence reads: CASRPQGPGYGYTF. DNA for the CDR3: TGTGCCAGCAGACCACAGGGGCCCGGCTATGGCTACACCTTC.

The chain uses TRBV7-2 and TRBJ1-2; no reliable D call. V was shortened by 1 base and J by 2 bases, with 5 bases between the two germline ends. The germline V gene has CDR1 SGHTA and CDR2 FQGNSA. There are 13 residues in the CDR3. The CDR3 bases are TGTGCCAGCAGCTTAGGCAGAAACTATGGCTACACCTTC. This translates into CASSLGRNYGYTF.

The V call is TRBV5-1, the J call TRBJ2-1, with no clear D. Germline V gene sequence: CDR1 SGHRS, CDR2 YFSETQ. V was clipped by 5 bases and J by 5 bases, with 17 bases between them. This CDR3 is built from 15 residues. This CDR3 is CASSPGIGPHNEQFF. The CDR3 region has the DNA TGCGCCAGCAGTCCAGGTATCGGTCCCCACAATGAGCAGTTCTTC.

The J gene is TRBJ2-5, the V gene TRBV4-3; TRBD2 matches at 11 bases. Per the germline V gene, CDR1 is LGHNA and CDR2 is YSLEER. With 2 bases clipped from V and 2 bases from J, the junction kept 4 bases outside the gene matches. This CDR3 contains 16 residues. The DNA for the CDR3 is TGCGCCAGCAGCCAACTAGCGGGGGGCGTACAAGAGACCCAGTACTTC. Protein sequence: CASSQLAGGVQETQYF.

This sequence joins TRBV2 and TRBJ1-6; tentative D call: TRBD1 (6 bases). There are 14 residues in the CDR3. V lost 6 bases to trimming and J lost 7 bases, with 13 bases between them. Per germline, CDR1 SNHLY and CDR2 FYNNEI. The DNA of the CDR3 is TGTGCCAGCAGGATCGGGACAAACAATTCACCCCTCCACTTT. This codes for CASRIGTNNSPLHF.

The chain recombines TRBV19 with TRBJ2-7; 10 nucleotides match TRBD2. Per the germline V gene, CDR1 is LNHDA and CDR2 is SQIVND (reference sequence). The CDR3 totals 16 residues. J was trimmed by 2 bases and V by 5 bases; bases with no gene match: 9. The chain's CDR3 is CASSPRTSGIPYEQYF. CDR3 nucleotide sequence: TGTGCCAGTAGTCCAAGGACTAGCGGTATTCCCTACGAGCAGTACTTC.

This sequence joins TRBV27 and TRBJ1-2; D is uncertain. V was pared by 10 bases and J by 7 bases, with 19 bases between. Germline CDR1 MNHEY, CDR2 SMNVEV (reference sequence). The CDR3 is 13 amino acids. Here the CDR3 DNA reads TGTGCCACCCTAGGTGGAATTGGAGGTGGCTACACCTTC. Translated, it gives CATLGGIGGGYTF.

This clone was observed a few times. This chain joins TRBV28 and TRBJ2-3, with 10 nucleotides matching TRBD2. CDR3 length equals 17 residues. CDR1 and CDR2 from the germline V gene are MDHEN and SYDVKM. V gave up 5 bases and J gave up 1 base; unmatched junction bases: 9. The DNA for the CDR3 is TGTGCCAGCAGTCTACATCTAGCGGGAGTGGGCACAGATACGCAGTATTTT. Amino acid sequence: CASSLHLAGVGTDTQYF.

A word on this clone: Other DNA sequences within the sample encode an identical CDR3. The chain couples TRBV6-5 to TRBJ1-1, with unresolved D. This CDR3 has 13 residues. Trimming shortened V by 6 bases and J by 1 base, and 9 bases separated the two germline ends. The V gene's germline CDR1 is MNHEY and CDR2 SVGAGI. CDR3: CASSYAGNTEAFF. Here the CDR3 DNA reads TGTGCCAGCAGCTACGCAGGGAACACTGAAGCTTTCTTT.

This clone was detected once. The chain uses TRBV30 and TRBJ1-5; tentatively, D is TRBD1 (5 bases). With 1 base removed from V and 6 bases from J, the gap between germline ends came to 10 bases. This CDR3 is built from 13 residues. Germline CDR1 and CDR2: GTSNPN and SVGIG (reference sequence). The CDR3 DNA is TGTGCCTGGAGTGCGGGGGGGGGTCAGCCCCAGCATTTT. Translating it yields CAWSAGGGQPQHF.

This chain joins TRBV9 and TRBJ1-3, with no clear D. V lost 1 base, J lost 4 bases, and 9 bases lay in between. Germline V gene sequence: CDR1 SGDLS, CDR2 YYNGEE. This CDR3 spans 14 amino acids. The CDR3, as DNA: TGTGCCAGCAGCGTAAGCACAGCCGGAAACACCATATATTTT. Protein: CASSVSTAGNTIYF.

This chain joins TRBV7-8 and TRBJ2-7; TRBD2 matches at 13 bases. Germline CDR1 is SGHVS and CDR2 is FQNEAQ. This CDR3 comprises 17 residues. The V segment lost 3 bases and the J segment 4 bases; nucleotides outside the gene matches: 9. CDR3 DNA: TGTGCCAGCAGCTTCTCGACTAGCGGGGGGCCCGTTTACGAGCAGTACTTC. Its translation: CASSFSTSGGPVYEQYF.

The rearrangement uses TRBV7-8 and TRBJ2-7; D is possibly TRBD1 (7 bases). The V gene lost 6 bases and the J gene lost 4 bases, with 22 bases spanning the gap. Germline V gene sequence: CDR1 SGHVS, CDR2 FQNEAQ. The CDR3 spans 16 residues. The chain's CDR3 is CASSPGGYGGLYEQYF. The CDR3 DNA is TGTGCCAGCAGTCCAGGGGGATACGGGGGTCTTTACGAGCAGTACTTC. Full variable domain (remainder filled in from reference TRBV7-8 and TRBJ2-7): GAGVSQSPRYKVAKRGQDVALRCDPISGHVSLFWYQQALGQGPEFLTYFQNEAQLDKSGLPSDRFFAERPEGSVSTLKIQRTQQEDSAVYLCASSPGGYGGLYEQYFGPGTRLTVT.

This chain links TRBV2 with TRBJ1-1; possibly TRBD1 for D (6 bases). The ends were cut back, 5 bases at V and 3 bases at J, with 16 bases in the middle. In germline, CDR1 is SNHLY, CDR2 FYNNEI. This CDR3 contains 15 residues. The CDR3 here is CASSHTQQGHTEAFF. For the CDR3, the DNA is TGTGCCAGCAGTCACACCCAACAGGGTCACACTGAAGCTTTCTTT.

The chain couples TRBV4-1 to TRBJ2-7; 11 bases map to TRBD1. Germline CDR1 MGHRA, CDR2 YSYEKL. There are 15 residues in the CDR3. Trimming removed 5 bases from V and 7 bases from J; junction bases left unmatched: 10. The CDR3 nucleotides are TGCGCCAGCAGCGGAAGGACAGGGGGCTTGAGGGAGCAGTACTTC. Protein sequence: CASSGRTGGLREQYF.

The V gene is TRBV19, the J gene TRBJ1-5; 7 positions agree with TRBD1. J lost 11 bases, V lost 8 bases, and 18 bases had no gene match. The germline gives CDR1 LNHDA, CDR2 SQIVND (reference sequence). This CDR3 spans 15 amino acids. In nucleotides, the CDR3 is TGTGCCAGTTGCCGATCGGGACAGTCCTCCGTGTCCCAGCATTTT. It translates to CASCRSGQSSVSQHF.